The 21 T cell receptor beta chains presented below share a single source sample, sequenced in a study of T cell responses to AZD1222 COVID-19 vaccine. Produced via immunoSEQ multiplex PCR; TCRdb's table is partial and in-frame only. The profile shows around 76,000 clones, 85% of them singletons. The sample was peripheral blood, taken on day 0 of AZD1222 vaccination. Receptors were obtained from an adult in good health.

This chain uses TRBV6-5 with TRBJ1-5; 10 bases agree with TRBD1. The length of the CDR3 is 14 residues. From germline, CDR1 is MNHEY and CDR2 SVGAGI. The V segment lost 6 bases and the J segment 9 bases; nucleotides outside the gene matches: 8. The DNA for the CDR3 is TGTGCCAGCAGGCCGGGACAGGGGTATATGCCCCAGCATTTT. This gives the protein CASRPGQGYMPQHF.

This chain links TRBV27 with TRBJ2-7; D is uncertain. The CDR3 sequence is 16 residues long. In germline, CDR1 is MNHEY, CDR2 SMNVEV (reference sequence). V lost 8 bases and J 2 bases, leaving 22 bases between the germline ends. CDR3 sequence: CASSPPLRPGTYEQYF. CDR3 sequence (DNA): TGTGCCAGCTCCCCTCCCCTCAGGCCTGGCACCTACGAGCAGTACTTC.

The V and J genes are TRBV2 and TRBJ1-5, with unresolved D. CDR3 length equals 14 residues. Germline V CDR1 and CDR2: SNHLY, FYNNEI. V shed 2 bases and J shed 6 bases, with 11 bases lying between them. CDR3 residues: CASSETGSTQPQHF. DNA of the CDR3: TGTGCCAGCAGTGAAACGGGCTCTACTCAGCCCCAGCATTTT.

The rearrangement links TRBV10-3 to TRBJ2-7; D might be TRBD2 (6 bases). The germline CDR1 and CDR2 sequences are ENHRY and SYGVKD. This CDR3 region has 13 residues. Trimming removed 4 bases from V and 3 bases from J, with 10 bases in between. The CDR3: CAISGGNDYEQYF. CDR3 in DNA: TGTGCCATCAGTGGCGGGAATGACTACGAGCAGTACTTC.

CDR3 coding DNA: TGTGCCAGCAGCAAAGACGGACTTCACACCGGGGAGCTGTTTTTT. This encodes CASSKDGLHTGELFF. The chain employs TRBV21-1 and TRBJ2-2; TRBD2 is the table's D call and was not checked against the DNA. TRBV21-1 is shown as a pseudogene. The CDR3 contains 15 residues.

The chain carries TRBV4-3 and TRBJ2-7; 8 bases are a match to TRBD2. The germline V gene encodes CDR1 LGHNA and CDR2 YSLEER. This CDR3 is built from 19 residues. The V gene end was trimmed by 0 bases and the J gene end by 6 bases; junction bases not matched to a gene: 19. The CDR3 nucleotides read TGCGCCAGCAGCCAAGAGGGGTCGGGTAGCGGGGAATACCCTGCCGAGCAGTACTTC. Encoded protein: CASSQEGSGSGEYPAEQYF.

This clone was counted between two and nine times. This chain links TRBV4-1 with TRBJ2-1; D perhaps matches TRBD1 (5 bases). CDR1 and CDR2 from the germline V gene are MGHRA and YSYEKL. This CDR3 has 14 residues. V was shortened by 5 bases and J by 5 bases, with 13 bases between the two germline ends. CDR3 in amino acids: CASSTLDTNNEQFF. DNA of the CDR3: TGCGCCAGCAGCACACTGGACACTAACAATGAGCAGTTCTTC.

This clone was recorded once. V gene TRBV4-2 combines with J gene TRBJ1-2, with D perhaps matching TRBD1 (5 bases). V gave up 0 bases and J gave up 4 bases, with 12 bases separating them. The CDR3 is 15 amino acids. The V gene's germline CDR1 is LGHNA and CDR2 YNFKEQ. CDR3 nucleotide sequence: TGTGCCAGCAGCCAAGAGAGACAGCCGATCTATGGCTACACCTTC. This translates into CASSQERQPIYGYTF.

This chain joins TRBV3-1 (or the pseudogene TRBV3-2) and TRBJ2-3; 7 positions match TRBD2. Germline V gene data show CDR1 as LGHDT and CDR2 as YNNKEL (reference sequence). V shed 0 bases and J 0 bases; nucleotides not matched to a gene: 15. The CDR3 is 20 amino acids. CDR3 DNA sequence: TGTGCCAGCAGCCAAGATCGGAGACTAGCTACAACCCCAAGCACAGATACGCAGTATTTT. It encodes CASSQDRRLATTPSTDTQYF.

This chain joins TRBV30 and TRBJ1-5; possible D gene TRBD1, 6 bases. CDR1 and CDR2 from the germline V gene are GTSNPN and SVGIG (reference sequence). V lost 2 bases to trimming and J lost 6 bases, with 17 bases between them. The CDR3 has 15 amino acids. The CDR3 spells CAWSLAREGGQPQHF. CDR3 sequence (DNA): TGTGCCTGGAGTCTCGCCAGGGAAGGGGGTCAGCCCCAGCATTTT.

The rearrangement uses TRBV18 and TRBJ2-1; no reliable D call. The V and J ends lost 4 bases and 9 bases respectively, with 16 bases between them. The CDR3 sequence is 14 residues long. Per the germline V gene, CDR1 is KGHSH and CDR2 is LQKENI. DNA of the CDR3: TGTGCCAGCTCACTCCCCTCGTCTTTCGGTGAGCAGTTCTTC. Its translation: CASSLPSSFGEQFF.

CDR3 DNA sequence: TGTGCCAGCAGCGAACTAGCGGGGGGCCGGGAGACCCAGTACTTC. It codes for CASSELAGGRETQYF. This sequence joins TRBV7-3 and TRBJ2-5, with 12 bases fitting TRBD2. Germline CDR1 is SGHTA and CDR2 is FQGTGA. The V segment lost 5 bases and the J segment 5 bases; nucleotides outside the gene matches: 6. The CDR3 sequence is 15 residues long.

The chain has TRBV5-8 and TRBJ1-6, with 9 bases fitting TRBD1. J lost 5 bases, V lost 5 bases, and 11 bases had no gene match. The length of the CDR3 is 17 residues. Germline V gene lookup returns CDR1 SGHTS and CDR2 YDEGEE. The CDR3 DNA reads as TGTGCCAGCAGTTTGTGGGGACAGGGAGCCGATAATTCACCCCTCCACTTT. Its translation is CASSLWGQGADNSPLHF.

CDR3 residues: CASSYSMQWMAYEQYF. The CDR3 nucleotides are TGTGCCAGCAGTTACTCGATGCAGTGGATGGCCTACGAGCAGTACTTC. This chain links TRBV6-5 with TRBJ2-7; no firm D call. Trimming left V 0 bases short and J 2 bases short, with 14 bases between. Per the germline V gene, CDR1 is MNHEY and CDR2 is SVGAGI. The CDR3 sequence is 16 residues long.

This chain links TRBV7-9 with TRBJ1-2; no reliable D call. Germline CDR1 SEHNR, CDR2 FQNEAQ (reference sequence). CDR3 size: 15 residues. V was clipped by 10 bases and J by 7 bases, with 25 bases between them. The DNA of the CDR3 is TGTGCCATAACTCTAGTTGTGCGGGGAGATGCTGGCTACACCTTC. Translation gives CAITLVVRGDAGYTF. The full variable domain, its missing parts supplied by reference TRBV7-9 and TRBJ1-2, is DTGVSQNPRHKITKRGQNVTFRCDPISEHNRLYWYRQTLGQGPEFLTYFQNEAQLEKSRLLSDRFSAERPKGSFSTLEIQRTEQGDSAMYLCAITLVVRGDAGYTFGSGTRLTVV.

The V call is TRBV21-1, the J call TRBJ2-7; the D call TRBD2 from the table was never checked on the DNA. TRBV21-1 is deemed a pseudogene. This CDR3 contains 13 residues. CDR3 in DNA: TGTGCCAGCAGCAAAGGACTAGTCTACGAGCAGTACTTC. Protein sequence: CASSKGLVYEQYF.

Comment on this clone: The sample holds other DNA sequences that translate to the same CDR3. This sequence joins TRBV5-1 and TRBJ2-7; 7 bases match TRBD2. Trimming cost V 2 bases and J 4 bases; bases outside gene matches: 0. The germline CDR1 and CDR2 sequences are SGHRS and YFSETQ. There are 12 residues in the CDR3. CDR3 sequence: CASSFGGYEQYF. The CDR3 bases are TGCGCCAGCAGCTTCGGGGGGTACGAGCAGTACTTC.

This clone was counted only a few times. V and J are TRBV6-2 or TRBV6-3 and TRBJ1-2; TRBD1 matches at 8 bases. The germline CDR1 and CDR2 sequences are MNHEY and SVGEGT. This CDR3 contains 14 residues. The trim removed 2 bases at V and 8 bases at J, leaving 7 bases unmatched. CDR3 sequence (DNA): TGTGCCAGCAGTTACCCCAGGGGGCTAGGAGGCTACACCTTC. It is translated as CASSYPRGLGGYTF.

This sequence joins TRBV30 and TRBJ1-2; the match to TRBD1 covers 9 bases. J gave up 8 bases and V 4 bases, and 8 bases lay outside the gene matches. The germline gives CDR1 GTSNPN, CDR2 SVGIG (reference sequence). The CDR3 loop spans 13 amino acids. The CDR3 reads CAWTIQGASGYTF. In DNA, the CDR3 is TGTGCCTGGACCATACAGGGGGCTTCGGGCTACACCTTC.

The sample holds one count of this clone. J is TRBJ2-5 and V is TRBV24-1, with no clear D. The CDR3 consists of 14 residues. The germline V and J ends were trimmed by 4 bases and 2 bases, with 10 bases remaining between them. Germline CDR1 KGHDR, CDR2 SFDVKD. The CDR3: CATSDPTLQETQYF. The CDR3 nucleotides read TGTGCCACCAGTGACCCGACACTACAAGAGACCCAGTACTTC.

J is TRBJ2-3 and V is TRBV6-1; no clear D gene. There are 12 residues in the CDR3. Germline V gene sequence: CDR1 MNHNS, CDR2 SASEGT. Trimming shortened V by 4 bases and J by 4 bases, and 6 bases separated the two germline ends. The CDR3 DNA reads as TGTGCCAGCAGTGCGACATCAGATACGCAGTATTTT. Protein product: CASSATSDTQYF.